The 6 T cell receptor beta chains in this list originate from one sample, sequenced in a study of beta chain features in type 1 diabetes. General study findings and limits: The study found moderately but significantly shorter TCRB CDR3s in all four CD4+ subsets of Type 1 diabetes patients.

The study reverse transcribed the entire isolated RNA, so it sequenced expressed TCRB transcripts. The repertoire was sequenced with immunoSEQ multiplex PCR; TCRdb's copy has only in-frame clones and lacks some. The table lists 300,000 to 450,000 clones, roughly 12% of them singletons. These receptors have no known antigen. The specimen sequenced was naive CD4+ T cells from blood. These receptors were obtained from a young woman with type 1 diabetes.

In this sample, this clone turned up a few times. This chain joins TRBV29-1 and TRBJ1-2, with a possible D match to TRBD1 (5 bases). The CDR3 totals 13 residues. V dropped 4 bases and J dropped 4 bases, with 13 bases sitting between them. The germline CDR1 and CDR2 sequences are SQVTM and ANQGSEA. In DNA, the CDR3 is TGCAGCGTTGGGGGCAGGGTAGGCTATGGCTACACCTTC. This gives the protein CSVGGRVGYGYTF. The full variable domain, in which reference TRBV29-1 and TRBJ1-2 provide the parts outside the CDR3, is SAVISQKPSRDICQRGTSLTIQCQVDSQVTMMFWYRQQPGQSLTLIATANQGSEATYESGFVIDKFPISRPNLTFSTLTVSNMSPEDSSIYLCSVGGRVGYGYTFGSGTRLTVV.

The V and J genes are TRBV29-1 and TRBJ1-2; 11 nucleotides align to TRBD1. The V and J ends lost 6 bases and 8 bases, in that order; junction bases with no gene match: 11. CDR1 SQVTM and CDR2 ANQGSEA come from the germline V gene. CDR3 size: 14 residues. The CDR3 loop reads CSVKSGTGGRGYTF. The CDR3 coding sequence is TGCAGCGTCAAATCCGGGACAGGGGGGAGGGGCTACACCTTC.

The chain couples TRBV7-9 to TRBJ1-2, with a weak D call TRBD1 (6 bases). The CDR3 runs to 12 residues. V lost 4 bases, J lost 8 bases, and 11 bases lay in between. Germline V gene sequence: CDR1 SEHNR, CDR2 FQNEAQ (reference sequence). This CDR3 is CASSSPGGGYTF. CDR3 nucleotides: TGTGCCAGCAGCTCCCCGGGGGGCGGCTACACCTTC. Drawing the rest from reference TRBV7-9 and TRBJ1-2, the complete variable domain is DTGVSQNPRHKITKRGQNVTFRCDPISEHNRLYWYRQTLGQGPEFLTYFQNEAQLEKSRLLSDRFSAERPKGSFSTLEIQRTEQGDSAMYLCASSSPGGGYTFGSGTRLTVV.

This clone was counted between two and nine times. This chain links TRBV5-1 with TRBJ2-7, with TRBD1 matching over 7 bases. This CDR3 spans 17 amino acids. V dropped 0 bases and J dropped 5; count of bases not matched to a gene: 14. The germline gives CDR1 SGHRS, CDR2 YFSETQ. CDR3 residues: CASSLGPESTGYDEQYF. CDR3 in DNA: TGCGCCAGCAGCTTGGGTCCCGAATCGACAGGGTACGACGAGCAGTACTTC.

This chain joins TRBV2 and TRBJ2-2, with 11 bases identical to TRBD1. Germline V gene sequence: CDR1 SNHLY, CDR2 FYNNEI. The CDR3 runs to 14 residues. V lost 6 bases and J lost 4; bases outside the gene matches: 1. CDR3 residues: CASSGTGGTGELFF. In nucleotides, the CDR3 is TGTGCCAGCAGCGGGACAGGGGGCACCGGGGAGCTGTTTTTT.

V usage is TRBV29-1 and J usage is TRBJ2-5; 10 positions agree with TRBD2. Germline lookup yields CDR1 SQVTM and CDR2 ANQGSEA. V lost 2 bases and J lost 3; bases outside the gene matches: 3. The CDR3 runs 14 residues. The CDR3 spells CSVEQLAGKETQYF. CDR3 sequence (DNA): TGCAGCGTTGAACAACTAGCGGGGAAAGAGACCCAGTACTTC. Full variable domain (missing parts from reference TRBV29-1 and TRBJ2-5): SAVISQKPSRDICQRGTSLTIQCQVDSQVTMMFWYRQQPGQSLTLIATANQGSEATYESGFVIDKFPISRPNLTFSTLTVSNMSPEDSSIYLCSVEQLAGKETQYFGPGTRLLVL.